This entry is about one TCR beta chain. These data belong to a study of blood T cell repertoires in COVID-19. Sequencing was performed with immunoSEQ multiplex PCR; in TCRdb, only in-frame clones are kept and a portion is missing. Of fewer than 75,000 clones listed, 88% are singletons. Source material: peripheral blood. The receptor was derived from a man between 70 and 80 years old with acute or convalescent COVID-19.

The CDR3 spells CASSISGKLFF. CDR3 DNA: TGTGCCAGTAGTATCTCCGGAAAACTGTTTTTT. V gene TRBV19 combines with J gene TRBJ1-4; D is ambiguous. Germline V gives CDR1 LNHDA, CDR2 SQIVND (reference sequence). V lost 3 bases to trimming and J lost 10 bases, with 6 bases between them. The CDR3 has 11 residues.